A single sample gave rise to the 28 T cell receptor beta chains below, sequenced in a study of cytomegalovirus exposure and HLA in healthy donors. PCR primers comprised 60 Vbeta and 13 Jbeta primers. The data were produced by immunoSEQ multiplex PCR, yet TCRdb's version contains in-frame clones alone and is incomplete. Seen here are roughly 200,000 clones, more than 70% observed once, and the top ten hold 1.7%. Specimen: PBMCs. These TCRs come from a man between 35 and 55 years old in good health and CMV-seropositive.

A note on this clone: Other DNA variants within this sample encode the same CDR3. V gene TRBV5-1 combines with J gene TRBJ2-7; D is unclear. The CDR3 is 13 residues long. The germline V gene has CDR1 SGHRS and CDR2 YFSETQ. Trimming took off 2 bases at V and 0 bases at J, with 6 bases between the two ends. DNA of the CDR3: TGCGCCAGCAGCTTAACCGGCTCCTACGAGCAGTACTTC. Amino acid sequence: CASSLTGSYEQYF. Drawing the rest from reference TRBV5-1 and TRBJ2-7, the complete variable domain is KAGVTQTPRYLIKTRGQQVTLSCSPISGHRSVSWYQQTPGQGLQFLFEYFSETQRNKGNFPGRFSGRQFSNSRSEMNVSTLELGDSALYLCASSLTGSYEQYFGPGTRLTVT.

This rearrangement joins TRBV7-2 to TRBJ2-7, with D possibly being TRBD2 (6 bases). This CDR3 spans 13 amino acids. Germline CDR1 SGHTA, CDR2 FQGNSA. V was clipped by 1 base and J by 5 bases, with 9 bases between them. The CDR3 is CASSLGGGDEQYF. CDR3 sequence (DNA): TGTGCCAGCAGCTTAGGAGGCGGGGACGAGCAGTACTTC.

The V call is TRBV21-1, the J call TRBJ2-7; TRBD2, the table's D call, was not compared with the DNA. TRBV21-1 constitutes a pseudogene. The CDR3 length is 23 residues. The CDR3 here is CASSPRVPRLAEEGGVVSYEQYF. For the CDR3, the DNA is TGTGCCAGCAGCCCCCGGGTTCCCCGACTAGCGGAAGAAGGTGGTGTGGTATCCTACGAGCAGTACTTC.

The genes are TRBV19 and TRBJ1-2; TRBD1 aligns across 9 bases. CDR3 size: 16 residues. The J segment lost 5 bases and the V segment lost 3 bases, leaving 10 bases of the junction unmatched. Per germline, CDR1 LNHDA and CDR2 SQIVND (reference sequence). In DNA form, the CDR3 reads TGTGCCAGTAGTATCCCGGGACAGGGACATCGGTATGGCTACACCTTC. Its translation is CASSIPGQGHRYGYTF. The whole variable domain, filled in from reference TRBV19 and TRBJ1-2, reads DGGITQSPKYLFRKEGQNVTLSCEQNLNHDAMYWYRQDPGQGLRLIYYSQIVNDFQKGDIAEGYSVSREKKESFPLTVTSAQKNPTAFYLCASSIPGQGHRYGYTFGSGTRLTVV.

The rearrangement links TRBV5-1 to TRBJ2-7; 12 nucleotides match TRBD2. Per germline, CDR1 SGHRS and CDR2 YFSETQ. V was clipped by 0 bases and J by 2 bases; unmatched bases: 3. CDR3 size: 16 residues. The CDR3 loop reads CASSLETSGRPYEQYF. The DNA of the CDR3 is TGCGCCAGCAGCTTGGAGACTAGCGGGAGACCCTACGAGCAGTACTTC.

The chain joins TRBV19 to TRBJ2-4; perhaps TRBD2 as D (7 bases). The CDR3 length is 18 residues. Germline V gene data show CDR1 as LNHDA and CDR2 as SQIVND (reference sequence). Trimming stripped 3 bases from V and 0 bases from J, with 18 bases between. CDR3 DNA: TGTGCCAGTAGTATCCGGGAGTTGCGGGGGCGAGCCAAAAACATTCAGTACTTC. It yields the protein CASSIRELRGRAKNIQYF.

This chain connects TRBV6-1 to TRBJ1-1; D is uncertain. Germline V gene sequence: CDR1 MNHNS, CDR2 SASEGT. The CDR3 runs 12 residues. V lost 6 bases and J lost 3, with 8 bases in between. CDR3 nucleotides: TGTGCCAGCAGGCGGAGGGACACTGAAGCTTTCTTT. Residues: CASRRRDTEAFF.

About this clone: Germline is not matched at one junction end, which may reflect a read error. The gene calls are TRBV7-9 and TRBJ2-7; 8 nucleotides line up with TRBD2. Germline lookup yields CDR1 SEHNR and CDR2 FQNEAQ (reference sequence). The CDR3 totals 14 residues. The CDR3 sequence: CASSPAGEKGLQYF. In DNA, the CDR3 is TGTGCCAGCAGCCCAGCGGGAGAAAAGGGACTGCAGTATTTC.

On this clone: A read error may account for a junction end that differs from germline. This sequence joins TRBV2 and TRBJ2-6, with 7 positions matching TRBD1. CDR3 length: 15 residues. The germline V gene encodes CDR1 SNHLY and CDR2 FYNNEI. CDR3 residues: CASSSDRVGANGLTF. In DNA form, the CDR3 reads TGTGCCAGCTCTTCTGACAGGGTTGGGGCCAACGGCCTGACTTTC.

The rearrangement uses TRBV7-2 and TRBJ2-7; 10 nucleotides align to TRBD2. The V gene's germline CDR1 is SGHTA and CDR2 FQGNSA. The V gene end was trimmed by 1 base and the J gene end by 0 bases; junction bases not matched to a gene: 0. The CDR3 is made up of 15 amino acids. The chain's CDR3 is CASSLVAGGSYEQYF. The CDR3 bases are TGTGCCAGCAGCTTAGTAGCGGGAGGCTCCTACGAGCAGTACTTC.

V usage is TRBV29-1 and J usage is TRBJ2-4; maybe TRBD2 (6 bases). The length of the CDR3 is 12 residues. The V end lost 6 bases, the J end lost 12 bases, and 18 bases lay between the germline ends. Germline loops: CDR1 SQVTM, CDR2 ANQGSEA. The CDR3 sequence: CSVRASEHSQYF. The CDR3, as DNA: TGCAGCGTGAGGGCTAGCGAGCACAGTCAGTACTTC.

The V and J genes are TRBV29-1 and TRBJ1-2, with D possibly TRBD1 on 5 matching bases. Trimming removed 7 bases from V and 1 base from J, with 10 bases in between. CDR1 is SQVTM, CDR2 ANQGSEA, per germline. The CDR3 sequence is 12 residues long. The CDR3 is CSAWTFNYGYTF. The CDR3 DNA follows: TGCAGCGCCTGGACATTTAACTATGGCTACACCTTC.

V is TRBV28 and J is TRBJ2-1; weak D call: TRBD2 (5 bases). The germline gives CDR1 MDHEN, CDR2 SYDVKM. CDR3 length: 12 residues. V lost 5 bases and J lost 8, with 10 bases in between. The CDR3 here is CASSPLGDEQFF. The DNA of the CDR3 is TGTGCCAGCAGTCCGCTGGGAGATGAGCAGTTCTTC.

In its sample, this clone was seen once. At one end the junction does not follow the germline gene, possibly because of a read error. CDR3 DNA sequence: TGCGCCGGCAGCTTGGACAGCTCGCAGAACACTGAAGCTTTCTTT. It encodes CAGSLDSSQNTEAFF. The chain is built from TRBV5-1 and TRBJ1-1, with TRBD1 as a possible D gene (6 bases). Germline CDR1 reads SGHRS; CDR2 reads YFSETQ. The length of the CDR3 is 15 residues.

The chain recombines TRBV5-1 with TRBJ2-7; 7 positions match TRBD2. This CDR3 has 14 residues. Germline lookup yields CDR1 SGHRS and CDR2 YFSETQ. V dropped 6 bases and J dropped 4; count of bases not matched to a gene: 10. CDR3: CASTPGSGGYEQYF. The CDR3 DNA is TGCGCCAGCACCCCCGGCTCGGGGGGTTACGAGCAGTACTTC.

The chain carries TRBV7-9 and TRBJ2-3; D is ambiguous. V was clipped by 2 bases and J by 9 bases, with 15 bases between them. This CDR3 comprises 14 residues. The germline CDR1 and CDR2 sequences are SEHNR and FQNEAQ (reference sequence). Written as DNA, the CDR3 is TGTGCCAGCAGCTTAAGGTTGGCAGGTTCAACGCAGTATTTT. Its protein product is CASSLRLAGSTQYF.

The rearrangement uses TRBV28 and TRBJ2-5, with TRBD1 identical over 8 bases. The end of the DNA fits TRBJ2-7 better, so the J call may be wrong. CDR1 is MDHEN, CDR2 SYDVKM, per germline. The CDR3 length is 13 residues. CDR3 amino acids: CASKRTGINEQYF. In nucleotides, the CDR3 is TGTGCCAGCAAAAGGACAGGGATAAACGAGCAGTACTTC.

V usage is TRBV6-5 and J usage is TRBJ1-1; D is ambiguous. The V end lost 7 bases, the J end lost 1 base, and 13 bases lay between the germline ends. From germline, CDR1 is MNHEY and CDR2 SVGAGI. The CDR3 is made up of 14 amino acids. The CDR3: CASTFFRGNTEAFF. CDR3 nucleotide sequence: TGTGCCAGCACTTTTTTCCGGGGGAACACTGAAGCTTTCTTT.

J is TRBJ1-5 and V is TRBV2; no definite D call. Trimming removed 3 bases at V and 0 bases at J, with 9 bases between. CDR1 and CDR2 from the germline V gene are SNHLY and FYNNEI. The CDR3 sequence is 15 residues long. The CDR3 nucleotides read TGTGCCAGCAGTGATGCGGGGTTTAGCAATCAGCCCCAGCATTTT. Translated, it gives CASSDAGFSNQPQHF.

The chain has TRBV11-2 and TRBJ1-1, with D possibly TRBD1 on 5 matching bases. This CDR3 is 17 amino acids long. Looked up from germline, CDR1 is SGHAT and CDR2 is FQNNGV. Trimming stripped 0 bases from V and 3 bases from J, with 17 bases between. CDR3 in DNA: TGTGCCAGCAGCTTAGATAGAGCAGGGTTTGGAGACACTGAAGCTTTCTTT. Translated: CASSLDRAGFGDTEAFF.

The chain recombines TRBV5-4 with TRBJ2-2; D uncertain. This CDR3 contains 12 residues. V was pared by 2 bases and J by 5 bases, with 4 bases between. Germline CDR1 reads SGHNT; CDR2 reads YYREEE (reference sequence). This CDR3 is CASSFRTGELFF. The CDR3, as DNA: TGTGCCAGCAGCTTTAGAACCGGGGAGCTGTTTTTT.

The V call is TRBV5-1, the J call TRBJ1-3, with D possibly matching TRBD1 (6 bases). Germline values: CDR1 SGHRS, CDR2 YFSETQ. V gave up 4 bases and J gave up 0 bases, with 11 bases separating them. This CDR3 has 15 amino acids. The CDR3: CASSPDSHSGNTIYF. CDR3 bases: TGCGCCAGCAGCCCGGACAGCCACTCTGGAAACACCATATATTTT.

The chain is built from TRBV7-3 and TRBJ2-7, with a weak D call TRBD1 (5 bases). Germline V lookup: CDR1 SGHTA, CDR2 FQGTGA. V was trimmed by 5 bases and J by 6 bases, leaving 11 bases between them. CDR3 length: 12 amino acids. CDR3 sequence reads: CASSPAGSEQYF. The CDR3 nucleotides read TGTGCCAGCAGCCCCGCAGGGTCCGAGCAGTACTTC.

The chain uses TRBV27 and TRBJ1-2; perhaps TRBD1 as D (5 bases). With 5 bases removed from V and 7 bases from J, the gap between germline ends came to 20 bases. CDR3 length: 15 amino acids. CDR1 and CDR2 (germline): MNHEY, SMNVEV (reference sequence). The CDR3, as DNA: TGTGCCAGCAGTCCCGTGGGGGGAACTAGAGGTGGCTACACCTTC. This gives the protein CASSPVGGTRGGYTF.

The chain's CDR3 is CASSVGSRGRYHEQYF. DNA for the CDR3: TGTGCCAGCAGCGTAGGGTCGAGGGGGCGTTACCACGAGCAGTACTTC. The chain is built from TRBV9 and TRBJ2-7; 7 bases map to TRBD1. CDR1 and CDR2 (germline): SGDLS, YYNGEE. The CDR3 spans 16 residues. Losses at the gene ends were 0 bases for V and 5 bases for J; bases not matched to a gene: 11.

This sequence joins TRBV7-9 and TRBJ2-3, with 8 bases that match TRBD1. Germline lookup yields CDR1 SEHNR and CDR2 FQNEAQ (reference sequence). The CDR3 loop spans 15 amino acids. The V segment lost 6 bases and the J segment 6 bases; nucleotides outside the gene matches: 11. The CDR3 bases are TGTGCCAGCAGGGGCGGGACAGGAGTAGGGGATACGCAGTATTTT. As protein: CASRGGTGVGDTQYF. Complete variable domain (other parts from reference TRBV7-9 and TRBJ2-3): DTGVSQNPRHKITKRGQNVTFRCDPISEHNRLYWYRQTLGQGPEFLTYFQNEAQLEKSRLLSDRFSAERPKGSFSTLEIQRTEQGDSAMYLCASRGGTGVGDTQYFGPGTRLTVL.

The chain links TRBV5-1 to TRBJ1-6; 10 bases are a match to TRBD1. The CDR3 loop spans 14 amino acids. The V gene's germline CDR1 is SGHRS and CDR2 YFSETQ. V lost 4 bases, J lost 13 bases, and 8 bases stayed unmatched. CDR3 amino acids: CASSAGTGALPLHF. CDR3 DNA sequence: TGCGCCAGCAGCGCCGGGACAGGGGCGCTCCCCCTCCACTTT.

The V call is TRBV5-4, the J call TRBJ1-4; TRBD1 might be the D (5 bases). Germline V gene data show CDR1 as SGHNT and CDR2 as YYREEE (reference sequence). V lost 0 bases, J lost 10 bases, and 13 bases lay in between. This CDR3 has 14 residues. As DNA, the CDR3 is TGTGCCAGCAGCTTGGCCGGGTCCCAGGGAAAACTGTTTTTT. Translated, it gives CASSLAGSQGKLFF.